This is a list of T cell receptor beta chains from one sample in a study of blood T cells in healthy people across ages. TCRdb redid the calling of the 5' RACE reads with MiXCR, one entry per CDR3 protein. The data contain roughly 680,000 distinct CDR3 sequences, roughly half of them singletons. Sequencing was performed on blood. These TCRs come from a woman of 80 years or more in good health. Each CDR3 is given with its conserved first and last residue. A D gene is named only where the DNA matches it firmly. A clone size is listed for some rows: how often the clone was seen (once, few, many), or a class if it is expanded.

d_gene | abundance | j_gene | v_gene | CDR3aa | CDR3nt
TRBD2 | many | TRBJ2-1 | TRBV12-3/TRBV12-4 | CASSGLTSGNYNEQFF | TGTGCCAGCAGTGGCCTGACTAGCGGAAACTACAATGAGCAGTTCTTC
. | few | TRBJ1-1 | TRBV12-3/TRBV12-4 | CASNFLNTEAFF | TGTGCCAGCAATTTCTTGAACACTGAAGCTTTCTTT
. | . | TRBJ2-7 | TRBV12-3/TRBV12-4 | CASSVGNNYEQYF | TGTGCCAGCAGTGTGGGTAACAACTACGAGCAGTACTTC
TRBD1 | few | TRBJ1-2 | TRBV6-5 | CASSSALGQGSGYTF | TGTGCCAGCAGTTCCGCTCTGGGACAGGGGAGCGGCTACACCTTC
. | few | TRBJ2-6 | TRBV2 | CASSSRGGANVLTF | TGTGCCAGCAGTTCCAGGGGTGGGGCCAACGTCCTGACTTTC
. | few | TRBJ2-7 | TRBV25-1 | CASSEIREQYF | TGTGCCAGCAGTGAAATCCGGGAGCAGTACTTC
TRBD2 | . | TRBJ2-5 | TRBV9 | CASSVATSGGIQETQYF | TGTGCCAGCAGCGTAGCGACTAGCGGGGGGATCCAAGAGACCCAGTACTTC
. | few | TRBJ2-2 | TRBV7-9 | CASSLNALSGELFF | TGTGCCAGCAGCTTGAATGCCTTATCCGGGGAGCTGTTTTTT
. | . | TRBJ1-1 | TRBV5-1 | CASSLEPLENTEAFF | TGCGCCAGCAGCTTGGAACCCTTGGAGAACACTGAAGCTTTCTTT
. | . | TRBJ2-5 | TRBV27 | CASCNLRTLGETQYF | TGTGCCAGCTGCAACCTACGGACACTAGGAGAGACCCAGTACTTC